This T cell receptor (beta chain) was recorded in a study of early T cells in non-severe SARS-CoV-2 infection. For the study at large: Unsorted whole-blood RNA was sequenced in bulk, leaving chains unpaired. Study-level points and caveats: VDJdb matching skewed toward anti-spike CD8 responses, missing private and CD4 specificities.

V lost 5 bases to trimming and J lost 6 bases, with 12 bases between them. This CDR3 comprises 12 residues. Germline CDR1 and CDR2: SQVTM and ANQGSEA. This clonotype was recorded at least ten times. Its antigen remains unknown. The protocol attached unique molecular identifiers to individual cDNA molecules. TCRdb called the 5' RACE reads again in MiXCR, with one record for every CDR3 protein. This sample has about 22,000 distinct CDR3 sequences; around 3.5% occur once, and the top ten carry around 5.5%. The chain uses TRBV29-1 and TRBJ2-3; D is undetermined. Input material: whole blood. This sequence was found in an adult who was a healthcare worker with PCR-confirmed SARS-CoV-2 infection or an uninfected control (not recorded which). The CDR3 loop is CSVRLSGDTQYF. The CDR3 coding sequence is TGCAGCGTTCGTTTATCCGGGGATACGCAGTATTTT.